A selection of T cell receptor beta chains follows, all from one sample in a study of CD8 T cells in ankylosing spondylitis. TCRdb passed the 5' RACE reads through MiXCR, listing each CDR3 protein once. The sample consists of 250,000 to 300,000 distinct CDR3 sequences, 15% to 20% of them appearing once. The material sequenced was blood, either unsorted or a sorted T cell fraction (not recorded which). These receptors all stem from a male donor with ankylosing spondylitis or in good health (not recorded which). Both conserved end residues are part of each CDR3. Each record gives: V gene, D gene, clone size, J gene, CDR3 DNA, CDR3 protein. A D gene is named only where the DNA matches it firmly. Size tells how often a clone was seen (once, few, many) or the class of an expanded clone, and some rows leave it out.

TRBV10-3	TRBD1	-	TRBJ2-7	TGTGCCATCAGTGAGTCCAGACAGGGGGAGCCTACCTACGAGCAGTACTTC	CAISESRQGEPTYEQYF
TRBV29-1	-	few	TRBJ2-1	TGCAGCGTCACCCTAGAGTTCGGGCAGTTCTTC	CSVTLEFGQFF
TRBV29-1	TRBD1	many	TRBJ2-7	TGCAGCGCCGGGACAGGGGCCACCTACGAGCAGTACTTC	CSAGTGATYEQYF
TRBV7-9	TRBD2	few	TRBJ2-1	TGTGCCAGCAGCTTAGCCTATGGAGCGGGAGCGGATGAGCAGTTCTTC	CASSLAYGAGADEQFF
TRBV4-1	-	-	TRBJ1-1	TGCGCCAGCAGCCAAGAGGGGGAAGAAGCTTTCTTT	CASSQEGEEAFF
TRBV12-3/TRBV12-4	-	few	TRBJ1-5	TGTGCCAGCAGTCCTGGGACATTTCAGCCCCAGCATTTT	CASSPGTFQPQHF
TRBV7-8	-	-	TRBJ1-5	TGTGCCAGCAGCGCACAAACCAGCAATCAGCCCCAGCATTTT	CASSAQTSNQPQHF
TRBV10-3	TRBD2	few	TRBJ2-7	TGTGCCATCAGTCTAGCGGGAGGCTCCTACGAGCAGTACTTC	CAISLAGGSYEQYF
TRBV29-1	-	many	TRBJ2-1	TGCAGCGTTGATCTGGTTTTTTTCTACAATGAGCAGTTCTTC	CSVDLVFFYNEQFF
TRBV4-3	TRBD1	few	TRBJ2-1	TGCGCCAGCAGCCCGCCCGGGACAGGGCTCAATGAGCAGTTCTTC	CASSPPGTGLNEQFF
TRBV12-3/TRBV12-4	-	few	TRBJ2-7	TGTGCCAGCAGTTTGGAGGTGGGCTCCTACGAGCAGTACTTC	CASSLEVGSYEQYF
TRBV2	TRBD1	few	TRBJ2-3	TGTGCCAGCAGTGAAAGGGGGCCGGTAGATACGCAGTATTTT	CASSERGPVDTQYF
TRBV7-9	-	-	TRBJ2-7	TGTGCCAGCAGCTTAGATTCCAGGCTCTACGAGCAGTACTTC	CASSLDSRLYEQYF
TRBV12-3/TRBV12-4	-	-	TRBJ2-5	TGTGCCAGCAGTACGACAAGTCGGGAGACCCAGTACTTC	CASSTTSRETQYF
TRBV15	-	few	TRBJ1-2	TGTGCCACCAGCAGAGACCTCAGACCGGACTATGGCTACACCTTC	CATSRDLRPDYGYTF
TRBV5-1	TRBD2	many	TRBJ2-7	TGCGCCAGCAGCCCCCTAGCGGGGAGCTCCTACGAGCAGTACTTC	CASSPLAGSSYEQYF
TRBV20-1	-	-	TRBJ1-1	TGCAGTGCTCGGGGGGGGGCTGAAGCTTTCTTT	CSARGGAEAFF
TRBV12-3/TRBV12-4	TRBD2	few	TRBJ2-3	TGTGCCAGCAGTTTTGGCGGGGGGGCAGATACGCAGTATTTT	CASSFGGGADTQYF
TRBV4-3	TRBD2	-	TRBJ2-3	TGCGCCAGCAGCCCGGCCGGACTAGCGGGAGCGCCAGGGGAAGATACGCAGTATTTT	CASSPAGLAGAPGEDTQYF
TRBV12-3/TRBV12-4	-	-	TRBJ2-1	TGTGCCAGCAGTCCTATTCGAGCTAGGGGGGAGCAGTTCTTC	CASSPIRARGEQFF
TRBV29-1	-	-	TRBJ2-7	TGCAGCGTTGCTGCAGGGATGGCCTCCTACGAGCAGTACTTC	CSVAAGMASYEQYF
TRBV4-3	-	many	TRBJ2-7	TGCGCCAGCAGCCCGGACAGACCGGAACACGAGCAGTACTTC	CASSPDRPEHEQYF
TRBV7-8	TRBD1	many	TRBJ2-1	TGTGCCAGCAGCTCCGGGACAGGGGGATCCTACAATGAGCAGTTCTTC	CASSSGTGGSYNEQFF
TRBV4-1	TRBD2	-	TRBJ2-7	TGCGCCAGCAGCCAAGATCATCGGCCTAGCGGGTTTTACGAGCAGTACTTC	CASSQDHRPSGFYEQYF
TRBV4-3	TRBD1	many	TRBJ1-1	TGCGCCAGCAGCCAAGATGCGACAGGGACCGATGAAGCTTTCTTT	CASSQDATGTDEAFF
TRBV29-1	TRBD1	-	TRBJ2-7	TGCAGCGTTGAAGGGGGGACAGGGAGGAACGAGCAGTACTTC	CSVEGGTGRNEQYF
TRBV7-8	-	-	TRBJ1-5	TGTGCCAGCAGCTTACTGAGTAGCAATCAGCCCCAGCATTTT	CASSLLSSNQPQHF
TRBV5-6	TRBD1	few	TRBJ2-5	TGTGCCAGCAGCTTTGGGACAGGGGGCGCGGAGACCCAGTACTTC	CASSFGTGGAETQYF
TRBV11-3	-	-	TRBJ2-1	TGTGCCAGCAGCTTAGGCGGGGCAGGGCTCAATGAGCAGTTCTTC	CASSLGGAGLNEQFF
TRBV5-1	TRBD1	few	TRBJ2-7	TGCGCCAGCAGCTTGGGGGACAGGGACCACGAGCAGTACTTC	CASSLGDRDHEQYF
TRBV6-2/TRBV6-3	-	few	TRBJ1-1	TGTGCCAGCCAAAACAGGGTGGGGACTGAAGCTTTCTTT	CASQNRVGTEAFF
TRBV7-9	-	many	TRBJ1-1	TGTGCCAGCAGCTCAGGGGATATGAACACTGAAGCTTTCTTT	CASSSGDMNTEAFF
TRBV20-1	TRBD2	-	TRBJ2-1	TGCAGTGCTACGGGACTAGCGGGAGAGGAGCAGTTCTTC	CSATGLAGEEQFF
TRBV7-9	-	-	TRBJ2-7	TGTGCCAGCAGCCCCAGGGACCTACTAGTTTCCTACGAGCAGTACTTC	CASSPRDLLVSYEQYF
TRBV4-1	TRBD2	-	TRBJ2-2	TGCGCCAGCAGCCATCGGGGGGGAGAAACCACCGGGGAGCTGTTTTTT	CASSHRGGETTGELFF
TRBV30	TRBD2	-	TRBJ2-1	TGTGCCTGGAGTGTAGGACTAGCGGGGAATGAGCAGTTCTTC	CAWSVGLAGNEQFF
TRBV4-1	-	few	TRBJ2-7	TGCGCCAGCAGCCAAGCGCTTACCCTCTACGAGCAGTACTTC	CASSQALTLYEQYF
TRBV29-1	TRBD1	-	TRBJ1-2	TGCAGCGTTGCGCCCGGGACAGGGGGCAACTATGGCTACACCTTC	CSVAPGTGGNYGYTF
TRBV4-1	-	-	TRBJ1-2	TGCGCCGGCAGCCAAGGTCCGGGACTGGGCTATGGCTACACCTTC	CAGSQGPGLGYGYTF
TRBV29-1	TRBD1	-	TRBJ2-5	TGCAGCGTTGAAGTGGGACAGGGGATAGAGACCCAGTACTTC	CSVEVGQGIETQYF
TRBV10-3	TRBD2	many	TRBJ2-7	TGTGCCATCAGTGAGTCGGCGGGAGGGATCTCCTACGAGCAGTACTTC	CAISESAGGISYEQYF
TRBV4-1	-	few	TRBJ2-1	TGCGCCAGCAGCCAAGATGGAGGTGGGAGTGGGTACAATGAGCAGTTCTTC	CASSQDGGGSGYNEQFF
TRBV24-1	TRBD1	-	TRBJ1-4	TGTGCCACCAGTGATGGACAGGGTGGGGAAAAACTGTTTTTT	CATSDGQGGEKLFF